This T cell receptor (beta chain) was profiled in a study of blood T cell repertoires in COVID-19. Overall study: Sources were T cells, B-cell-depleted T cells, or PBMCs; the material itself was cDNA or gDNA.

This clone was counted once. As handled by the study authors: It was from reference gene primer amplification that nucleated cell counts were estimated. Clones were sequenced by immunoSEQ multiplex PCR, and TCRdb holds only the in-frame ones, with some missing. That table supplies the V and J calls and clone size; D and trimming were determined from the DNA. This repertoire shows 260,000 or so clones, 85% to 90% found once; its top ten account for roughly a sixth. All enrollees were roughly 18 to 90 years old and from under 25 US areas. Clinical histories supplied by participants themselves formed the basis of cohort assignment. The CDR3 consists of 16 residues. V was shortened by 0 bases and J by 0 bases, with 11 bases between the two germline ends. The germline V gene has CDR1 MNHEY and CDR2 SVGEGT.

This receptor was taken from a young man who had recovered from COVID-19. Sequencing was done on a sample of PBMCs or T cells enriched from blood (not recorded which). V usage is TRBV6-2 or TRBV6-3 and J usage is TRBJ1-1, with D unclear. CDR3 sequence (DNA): TGTGCCAGCAGTTACTCGAGGTTGCTCATGAACACTGAAGCTTTCTTT. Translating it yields CASSYSRLLMNTEAFF.